The TCR beta chain under discussion was sequenced for a study of cytomegalovirus exposure and HLA in healthy donors. Study-wide context: Samples from HLA-typed donors yielded some 85 million unique TCRs in an early data release. The study's findings and limits: Cytomegalovirus status was reportedly diagnosed by the classifier with high specificity and sensitivity.

CDR3 size: 13 residues. Germline CDR1 is LNHDA and CDR2 is SQIVND (reference sequence). With V trimmed by 4 bases and J by 7 bases, 3 bases remained unmatched. About this clone itself: Antigen: not known.

The PCR used 60 Vbeta and 13 Jbeta primers. Clones were sequenced by immunoSEQ multiplex PCR, and TCRdb holds only the in-frame ones, with some missing. The sample consists of fewer than 100,000 clones, more than 75% of them appearing once. Sequences were obtained from PBMCs. The clonotype originates from a woman in her forties in good health and CMV-seronegative. The J gene is TRBJ1-5, the V gene TRBV19; TRBD1 aligns across 8 bases. CDR3 protein: CASSKDRDQPQHF. CDR3 nucleotide sequence: TGTGCCAGTAGTAAGGACAGGGACCAGCCCCAGCATTTT.